These T cell receptor beta chains were read from a single sample in a study of tumor-infiltrating lymphocytes in localized non-small cell lung cancer. Data came from immunoSEQ multiplex PCR; TCRdb stores just in-frame clones and leaves some out. The sample has 5,500 to 8,000 clones; 74% are singletons. The specimen sequenced was uninvolved lung tissue not adjacent to the tumor. These receptors were taken from a human donor with non-small cell lung cancer. Both conserved end residues are part of each CDR3. Each record gives: D gene, clone size, J gene, V gene, CDR3 protein, CDR3 DNA. The D gene is left open where the match is weak. Size values are once, few and many counts, or a class for expanded clones, and some rows have none.

.	.	TRBJ1-3	TRBV27	CASSPSSDSGNTIYF	TGTGCCAGCAGTCCGAGCTCAGACTCTGGAAACACCATATATTTT
.	.	TRBJ1-6	TRBV7-9	CASSLGGAGGNSPLHF	TGTGCCAGCAGCTTAGGAGGCGCAGGTGGAAATTCACCCCTCCACTTT
.	.	TRBJ2-1	TRBV4-3	CASSQVGRGFSYNEQFF	TGCGCCAGCAGCCAAGTTGGACGGGGGTTTTCCTACAATGAGCAGTTCTTC
.	few	TRBJ2-3	TRBV29-1	CSVRLSTDTQYF	TGCAGCGTTCGATTGAGCACAGATACGCAGTATTTT
.	.	TRBJ2-5	TRBV5-1	CASSLGPGPQFGKTQYF	TGCGCCAGCAGCTTGGGCCCCGGGCCCCAGTTTGGCAAGACCCAGTACTTC
.	once	TRBJ1-6	TRBV5-1	CASTQGPGYNSPLHF	TGCGCCAGCACCCAAGGCCCAGGGTATAATTCACCCCTCCACTTT
.	once	TRBJ2-5	TRBV5-8	CASSSGATDQETQYF	TGTGCCAGCAGCTCCGGTGCAACAGACCAAGAGACCCAGTACTTC
TRBD1	.	TRBJ2-2	TRBV15	CATSSRQGDNTGELFF	TGTGCCACCAGCAGTCGACAGGGGGATAACACCGGGGAGCTGTTTTTT
.	few	TRBJ1-5	TRBV7-2	CASSFAYDQPQHF	TGTGCCAGCAGCTTCGCCTATGATCAGCCCCAGCATTTT
TRBD1	.	TRBJ2-7	TRBV29-1	CSVGTGAPYEQYF	TGCAGCGTAGGGACAGGGGCTCCCTACGAGCAGTACTTC
.	once	TRBJ1-5	TRBV9	CASSQNSNQPQHF	TGTGCCAGCAGCCAGAATAGCAATCAGCCCCAGCATTTT
TRBD1	.	TRBJ2-7	TRBV29-1	CSVLGQGGYYEQYF	TGCAGCGTCCTGGGACAGGGCGGCTACTACGAGCAGTACTTC
TRBD2	.	TRBJ2-1	TRBV6-4	CASSVGGGYNEQFF	TGTGCCAGCAGTGTCGGGGGGGGGTACAATGAGCAGTTCTTC
.	.	TRBJ1-1	TRBV27	CASYSRSMNTEAFF	TGTGCCAGCTACTCGAGGTCCATGAACACTGAAGCTTTCTTT
.	.	TRBJ1-4	TRBV7-8	CASTPGATNEKLFF	TGTGCCAGCACCCCTGGGGCAACTAATGAAAAACTGTTTTTT
TRBD1	.	TRBJ1-2	TRBV9	CASSVTGDGYTF	TGTGCCAGCAGCGTCACAGGGGACGGCTACACCTTC
TRBD1	.	TRBJ1-1	TRBV9	CASSVAPTGVGSTEAFF	TGTGCCAGCAGCGTAGCTCCGACAGGGGTGGGGAGCACTGAAGCTTTCTTT
.	.	TRBJ2-7	TRBV5-6	CASSPWGGLEQYF	TGTGCCAGCAGCCCCTGGGGGGGGCTCGAGCAGTACTTC
TRBD1	once	TRBJ2-7	TRBV5-6	CASSSRRAWTGEQYF	TGTGCCAGCAGCTCCAGAAGGGCCTGGACAGGCGAGCAGTACTTC
TRBD1	few	TRBJ2-3	TRBV4-2	CASSQVGRTGAGDTQYF	TGTGCCAGCAGCCAAGTGGGCAGGACAGGCGCCGGGGATACGCAGTATTTT
.	.	TRBJ1-1	TRBV5-1	CASSSAGAYTEAFF	TGCGCCAGCAGTTCGGCGGGGGCGTACACTGAAGCTTTCTTT
.	.	TRBJ2-7	TRBV7-8	CASSLGGTPYEQYF	TGTGCCAGCAGCTTAGGGGGGACACCTTACGAGCAGTACTTC
TRBD1	.	TRBJ2-5	TRBV10-3	CAAGPGQSQETQYF	TGTGCCGCCGGCCCGGGACAGTCACAAGAGACCCAGTACTTC
.	.	TRBJ2-3	TRBV4-2	CASSQEGGGLADTQYF	TGTGCCAGCAGCCAAGAAGGGGGAGGGTTGGCAGATACGCAGTATTTT
TRBD2	.	TRBJ2-1	TRBV2	CASSELGLAGNEQFF	TGTGCCAGCAGTGAATTGGGGCTAGCGGGGAATGAGCAGTTCTTC
TRBD2	.	TRBJ2-3	TRBV7-6	CASSLTSGGALSTDTQYF	TGTGCCAGCAGCTTAACTAGCGGGGGAGCGCTAAGCACAGATACGCAGTATTTT
TRBD2	.	TRBJ2-1	TRBV7-9	CASTVTSGTTTYNEQFF	TGTGCCAGTACGGTGACTAGCGGGACAACGACTTACAATGAGCAGTTCTTC
TRBD2	.	TRBJ2-3	TRBV9	CASSAQAGSTDTQYF	TGTGCCAGCAGCGCCCAAGCGGGGAGCACAGATACGCAGTATTTT
TRBD2	large	TRBJ2-2	TRBV18	CASSQGLAGTGELFF	TGTGCCAGCTCACAGGGACTAGCGGGCACCGGGGAGCTGTTTTTT
TRBD1	.	TRBJ2-7	TRBV6-5	CASSYSTGGYEQYF	TGTGCCAGCAGTTACTCGACAGGGGGCTACGAGCAGTACTTC
.	.	TRBJ1-6	TRBV14	CASSQDPRYNSPLHF	TGTGCCAGCAGCCAAGACCCGCGGTATAATTCACCCCTCCACTTT
.	.	TRBJ2-2	TRBV4-3	CASSLFQTGVAVGGELFF	TGCGCCAGCAGCCTATTCCAAACGGGGGTGGCGGTTGGCGGGGAGCTGTTTTTT
TRBD1	.	TRBJ1-5	TRBV28	CASSSGGSNQPQHF	TGTGCCAGCAGTTCAGGGGGAAGTAATCAGCCCCAGCATTTT
.	few	TRBJ1-2	TRBV9	CASSPNSGGLSGYTF	TGTGCCAGCAGCCCCAACAGCGGTGGGCTTTCGGGCTACACCTTC
.	.	TRBJ1-5	TRBV6-1	CASSERGGQPQHF	TGTGCCAGCAGTGAGCGGGGCGGACAGCCCCAGCATTTT
TRBD2	few	TRBJ2-1	TRBV28	CASSLGTSGEQFF	TGTGCCAGCAGTTTGGGGACTAGCGGGGAGCAGTTCTTC
.	.	TRBJ2-7	TRBV19	CASSNQAAGKQYF	TGTGCCAGTAGTAACCAGGCCGCGGGGAAGCAGTACTTC
.	.	TRBJ2-5	TRBV11-2	CASSSTGRETQYF	TGTGCCAGCAGCTCGACAGGGAGGGAGACCCAGTACTTC
.	.	TRBJ2-1	TRBV6-5	CASRHYNEQFF	TGTGCCAGCAGACATTACAATGAGCAGTTCTTC
.	.	TRBJ2-7	TRBV5-5	CASSLWFGTADYEQYF	TGTGCCAGCAGCTTGTGGTTTGGGACCGCTGATTACGAGCAGTACTTC
TRBD1	.	TRBJ2-2	TRBV7-9	CASSLFPGTGGTGELFF	TGTGCCAGCAGCTTATTCCCCGGGACAGGGGGCACCGGGGAGCTGTTTTTT
.	.	TRBJ1-5	TRBV5-1	CASSLGTKRDQPQHF	TGCGCCAGCAGTCTTGGCACAAAAAGGGATCAGCCCCAGCATTTT
TRBD2	.	TRBJ2-1	TRBV6-5	CASSYTRGVRNEQFF	TGTGCCAGCAGTTACACCCGGGGGGTCCGAAATGAGCAGTTCTTC
TRBD1	.	TRBJ1-4	TRBV5-1	CASSLTPQGAGEKLFF	TGCGCCAGCAGCTTGACCCCCCAGGGGGCCGGGGAAAAACTGTTTTTT
.	.	TRBJ2-1	TRBV2	CAIPLRQGGANEQFF	TGTGCCATTCCCCTGAGGCAGGGGGGTGCAAATGAGCAGTTCTTC
TRBD2	.	TRBJ2-7	TRBV14	CASSQGLGPYEQYF	TGTGCCAGCAGCCAGGGACTAGGCCCTTACGAGCAGTACTTC